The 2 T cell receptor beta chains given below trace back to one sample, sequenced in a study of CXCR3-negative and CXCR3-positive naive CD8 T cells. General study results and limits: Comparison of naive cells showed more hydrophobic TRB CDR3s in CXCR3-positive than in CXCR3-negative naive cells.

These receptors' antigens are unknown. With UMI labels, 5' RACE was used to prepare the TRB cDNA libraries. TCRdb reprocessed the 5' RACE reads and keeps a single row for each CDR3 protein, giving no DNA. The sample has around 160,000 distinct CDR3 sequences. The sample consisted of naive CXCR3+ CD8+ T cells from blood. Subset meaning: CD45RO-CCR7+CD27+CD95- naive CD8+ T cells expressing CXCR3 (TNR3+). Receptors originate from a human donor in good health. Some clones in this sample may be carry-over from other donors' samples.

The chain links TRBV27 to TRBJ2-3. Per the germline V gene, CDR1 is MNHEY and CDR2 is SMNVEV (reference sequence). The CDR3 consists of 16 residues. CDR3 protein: CASSFSSLAGTDTQYF.

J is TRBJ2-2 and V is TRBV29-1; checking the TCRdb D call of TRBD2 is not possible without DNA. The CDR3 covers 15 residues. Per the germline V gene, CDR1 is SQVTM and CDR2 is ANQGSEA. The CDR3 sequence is CSVGLAGASTGELFF.